This T cell receptor (beta chain) appears in the sequencing data of a study of early T cells in non-severe SARS-CoV-2 infection. One entry per CDR3 protein results from TCRdb running MiXCR on the 5' RACE reads. Of around 53,000 distinct CDR3 sequences listed, roughly 12% are singletons. This CDR3 contains 13 residues. Germline V gene data show CDR1 as SGHRS and CDR2 as YFSETQ. The germline V and J ends were trimmed by 0 bases and 5 bases, with 8 bases remaining between them. This clonotype has a count of ten or more. This sequence joins TRBV5-1 and TRBJ1-1; D uncertain. This receptor was taken from an adult who was a healthcare worker with PCR-confirmed SARS-CoV-2 infection or an uninfected control (not recorded which). This material consisted of whole blood, taken at baseline. CDR3 in amino acids: CASSLGSGTEAFF. The CDR3, as DNA: TGCGCCAGCAGCTTGGGGTCAGGAACTGAAGCTTTCTTT.